What follows describes a single TCR beta chain. Its antigen is unknown. The data stem from a study of a mutant IDH1 vaccine in newly diagnosed glioma. Study information: Most had both radiotherapy and temozolomide beforehand; others had only one.

The table came from immunoSEQ multiplex PCR; TCRdb's copy has only in-frame clones and leaves some out. The repertoire holds about 63,000 clones, with over 70% as singletons. Trimming at V came to 7 bases and at J to 0 bases, leaving 6 bases not matched to a gene. Looked up from germline, CDR1 is MNHNY and CDR2 is SVGAGI (reference sequence). The CDR3 consists of 16 residues. Time point of the sample: baseline, week 1 (first vaccination visit). Stated treatment: pre-vaccination baseline after standard-of-care therapy. Donor diagnoses consisted of new WHO grade 3 or 4 IDH1-mutant, ATRX-lost astrocytomas. Notes on the study in general: Pseudoprogression apparently lacked any relation to changes in top peripheral T cell clonotypes.

The TCR originated in a woman aged 18-29 years with glioma. Some clones in this sample may be carry-over from other donors' samples. Sequencing used peripheral blood mononuclear cells (PBMCs), obtained from a glioma patient treated with radiotherapy, temozolomide or both. J is TRBJ1-6 and V is TRBV6-6; 7 bases fit TRBD1. The CDR3 spells CASKRQGGSYNSPLHF. In nucleotides, the CDR3 is TGTGCCAGCAAAAGACAGGGTGGCTCCTATAATTCACCCCTCCACTTT.